Listed here is a single T cell receptor (beta chain). The assay was immunoSEQ multiplex PCR, and TCRdb's table has in-frame clones only and misses some. Of around 260,000 clones listed, 85% to 95% are singletons. This sample stems from a study of T cell responses to AZD1222 COVID-19 vaccine. V was cut by 1 base and J by 1 base, with 13 bases left in between. Per germline, CDR1 LNHDA and CDR2 SQIVND (reference sequence). This CDR3 is built from 16 residues. The rearrangement uses TRBV19 and TRBJ2-5; no reliable D call. The sequence was collected from an adult in good health. The sequenced sample was peripheral blood, obtained on day 0 of AZD1222 vaccination. CDR3 nucleotides: TGTGCCAGTAGTATAGTCCCCGTGTTTCTCCAAGAGACCCAGTACTTC. Its protein product is CASSIVPVFLQETQYF.